This T cell receptor beta chain appears in the sequencing data of a study of cytomegalovirus exposure and HLA in healthy donors. The junction had 11 bases not matched to a gene; V was cut back by 4 bases and J by 6 bases. The CDR3 loop spans 16 amino acids. CDR1 is MNHNY and CDR2 is SVGAGI in the germline V gene (reference sequence). Study findings and constraints: The finding came from a later analysis; first-cohort TCR clusters tended to co-occur in the approximately 120 validation repertoires. Most sequenced TCRs were rare (though some public TCRs occurred in many donors). It was reportedly the case that the classifier diagnosed cytomegalovirus status with high specificity and sensitivity.

Using immunoSEQ multiplex PCR, the repertoire was profiled, and TCRdb retains in-frame clones only, with some absent. This table holds some 120,000 clones, roughly 89% found once. A remark on this clone: Antigen unknown.

This sequence joins TRBV6-6 and TRBJ2-1, with 8 bases aligning to TRBD2. This TCR was recovered from a woman aged 18-29 years in good health and CMV-seronegative. What was sequenced was PBMCs. The CDR3 sequence is CASSSPTSGHPNEQFF. The CDR3, as DNA: TGTGCCAGCAGTTCCCCAACTAGCGGACACCCCAATGAGCAGTTCTTC.